The 5 T cell receptor beta chains listed next were all sequenced from one sample in a study of cytomegalovirus exposure and HLA in healthy donors. PCR employed 60 Vbeta and 13 Jbeta primers. Sequencing was performed with immunoSEQ multiplex PCR; in TCRdb, only in-frame clones are kept and a portion is missing. The table lists 150,000 to 200,000 clones, about 80% of them singletons, with more than 5.5% in the top ten. The sequenced sample consisted of PBMCs. The receptors were sampled from a man aged 25-40 years in good health and CMV-seropositive.

This clone was seen once. The chain carries TRBV15 and TRBJ1-1, with D possibly matching TRBD1 (5 bases). Germline V gene sequence: CDR1 LNHNV, CDR2 YYDKDF (reference sequence). Deletions cut 1 base from V and 4 bases from J, with 7 bases between. The CDR3 has 13 residues. CDR3 sequence: CATSRGGSTEAFF. CDR3 DNA: TGTGCCACCAGCAGAGGGGGCAGCACTGAAGCTTTCTTT.

This chain links TRBV27 with TRBJ2-3, with 7 bases matching TRBD2. Germline V gene data show CDR1 as MNHEY and CDR2 as SMNVEV (reference sequence). V was pared by 1 base and J by 2 bases, with 9 bases of the junction left unmatched. The CDR3 is 17 residues long. Here the CDR3 DNA reads TGTGCCAGCAGTTTATACGGGTCGGGGGGATTCACAGATACGCAGTATTTT. The encoded protein is CASSLYGSGGFTDTQYF.

This clone was observed a handful of times. V and J are TRBV4-3 and TRBJ2-3, with 12 bases fitting TRBD2. The CDR3 runs 17 residues. CDR1 LGHNA and CDR2 YSLEER come from the germline V gene. V shed 0 bases, J shed 4 bases, and the junction held 5 bases outside the gene matches. As DNA, the CDR3 is TGCGCCAGCAGCCAAGATTTGACTAGCGGGGGTGCAGATACGCAGTATTTT. Protein: CASSQDLTSGGADTQYF.

The chain links TRBV12-5 to TRBJ2-7; the match to TRBD1 covers 7 bases. CDR3 size: 14 residues. V lost 6 bases to trimming and J lost 2 bases; unmatched junction nucleotides: 7. Per the germline V gene, CDR1 is LGHNT and CDR2 is FRNRAP. Written as DNA, the CDR3 is TGTGCTAGTGGGGCCGGGACAGCCACCTACGAGCAGTACTTC. It encodes CASGAGTATYEQYF.

The V gene is TRBV6-4, the J gene TRBJ1-1; maybe TRBD1 (5 bases). With 3 bases removed from V and 0 bases from J, the gap between germline ends came to 8 bases. Looked up from germline, CDR1 is MRHNA and CDR2 is SNTAGT. CDR3 length equals 14 residues. The CDR3 loop reads CASSEGGLNTEAFF. CDR3 DNA: TGTGCCAGCAGTGAGGGGGGTCTGAACACTGAAGCTTTCTTT.